A single sample is the source of the 13 T cell receptor beta chains below, sequenced in a study of blood T cells in healthy people across ages. Primers used in a second PCR of roughly 7 to 11 cycles were a sample-barcoded 5' primer and a J-beta primer mix. TCRdb redid the calling of the 5' RACE reads with MiXCR, one entry per CDR3 protein. The table records 750,000 to 950,000 distinct CDR3 sequences, 53% of them present only once. The sample consisted of blood. Receptors originate from a man older than 75 in good health.

The gene calls are TRBV7-9 and TRBJ2-1; 10 bases are a match to TRBD1. The V segment lost 4 bases and the J segment 6 bases; nucleotides outside the gene matches: 3. This CDR3 is built from 14 residues. Germline V gene sequence: CDR1 SEHNR, CDR2 FQNEAQ (reference sequence). The CDR3 loop reads CASSYRDRGNEQFF. CDR3 nucleotide sequence: TGTGCCAGCAGCTACCGGGACAGGGGCAATGAGCAGTTCTTC.

The chain combines TRBV28 with TRBJ2-3; D might be TRBD1 (5 bases). The V and J ends lost 2 bases and 5 bases respectively, with 11 bases between them. The CDR3 has 14 amino acids. Per the germline V gene, CDR1 is MDHEN and CDR2 is SYDVKM. This CDR3 reads CASSLPPRGDTQYF. The DNA for the CDR3 is TGTGCCAGCAGTTTACCCCCAAGGGGAGATACGCAGTATTTT.

The chain recombines TRBV28 with TRBJ1-6, with 7 bases identical to TRBD1. Losses at the gene ends were 3 bases for V and 5 bases for J; bases not matched to a gene: 7. The CDR3 length is 16 residues. CDR1 is MDHEN, CDR2 SYDVKM, per germline. The CDR3, as DNA: TGTGCCAGCAGTTTGCCCTCGGGACAGAATAATTCACCCCTCCACTTT. As protein: CASSLPSGQNNSPLHF.

This rearrangement joins TRBV29-1 to TRBJ2-5; D remains ambiguous. Trimming removed 4 bases at V and 5 bases at J, with 8 bases between. Germline V gene sequence: CDR1 SQVTM, CDR2 ANQGSEA. CDR3 length: 11 amino acids. The CDR3 DNA reads TGCAGCGTTGTAAAGGGCGAGACCCAGTACTTC. The encoded protein is CSVVKGETQYF.

As regards this clonotype: A much larger clone differs by one base, so this may be a read error. The rearrangement uses TRBV5-1 and TRBJ2-7; possibly TRBD1 or TRBD2 for D (5 bases each). There are 13 residues in the CDR3. The V gene lost 4 bases and the J gene lost 0 bases, with 8 bases spanning the gap. Germline V gene data show CDR1 as SGHRS and CDR2 as YFSETQ. The CDR3 DNA follows: TGCGCCAGCAGCAGGGACGCCTCCTACGAGCAGTACTTC. Translating gives CASSRDASYEQYF. Based on the CDR3 plus reference TRBV5-1 and TRBJ2-7, the full variable domain is KAGVTQTPRYLIKTRGQQVTLSCSPISGHRSVSWYQQTPGQGLQFLFEYFSETQRNKGNFPGRFSGRQFSNSRSEMNVSTLELGDSALYLCASSRDASYEQYFGPGTRLTVT.

This clonotype turned up a few times. This rearrangement joins TRBV29-1 to TRBJ2-1; maybe TRBD1 (5 bases). The V gene's germline CDR1 is SQVTM and CDR2 ANQGSEA. The CDR3 spans 11 residues. Trimming stripped 3 bases from V and 7 bases from J, with 7 bases between. DNA for the CDR3: TGCAGCGTTGATAGGGGAAATGAGCAGTTCTTC. It encodes CSVDRGNEQFF.

In its sample, this clonotype was seen a few times. The V gene is TRBV5-4, the J gene TRBJ2-4; TRBD1 is a possible D gene (5 bases). The CDR3 sequence is 18 residues long. Germline V gene lookup returns CDR1 SGHNT and CDR2 YYREEE (reference sequence). The V end was cut by 4 bases, the J end by 1 base, with 21 bases between. CDR3 sequence (DNA): TGTGCCAGCAGCGATGGTAGTTTTAGGGGCTCGGCCAAAAACATTCAGTACTTC. Protein: CASSDGSFRGSAKNIQYF.

The V gene is TRBV28, the J gene TRBJ2-7; 12 bases map to TRBD2. The CDR3 totals 16 residues. Germline loops: CDR1 MDHEN, CDR2 SYDVKM. J gave up 0 bases and V 5 bases, and 5 bases lay outside the gene matches. The CDR3 sequence is CASSPTSGRNSYEQYF. Here the CDR3 DNA reads TGTGCCAGCAGTCCTACTAGCGGGAGGAACTCCTACGAGCAGTACTTC.

The V call is TRBV7-2, the J call TRBJ2-3; TRBD1 is a possible D gene (6 bases). Germline CDR1 is SGHTA and CDR2 is FQGNSA. The CDR3 has 16 residues. V was shortened by 2 bases and J by 5 bases, with 17 bases between the two germline ends. CDR3 nucleotide sequence: TGTGCCAGCAGCTTAAGGGGAGCAGGGGCGGGAGATACGCAGTATTTT. Amino acid sequence: CASSLRGAGAGDTQYF.

This clonotype was observed a few times. The genes are TRBV18 and TRBJ2-5; 10 bases are shared with TRBD2. This CDR3 has 14 amino acids. With V trimmed by 6 bases and J by 3 bases, 4 bases remained unmatched. Per germline, CDR1 KGHSH and CDR2 LQKENI. The CDR3 sequence: CASSPLAGEETQYF. For the CDR3, the DNA is TGTGCCAGCTCGCCCCTAGCGGGAGAAGAGACCCAGTACTTC.

The sample holds a few counts of this clonotype. The chain joins TRBV9 to TRBJ2-1; TRBD2 matches at 13 bases. The CDR3 is 19 amino acids. With 2 bases clipped from V and 0 bases from J, the junction kept 8 bases outside the gene matches. Germline CDR1 and CDR2: SGDLS and YYNGEE. DNA for the CDR3: TGTGCCAGCAGCGTCACCGGGACTAGCGGGGCCAGCTCCTACAATGAGCAGTTCTTC. Its translation: CASSVTGTSGASSYNEQFF.

The rearrangement links TRBV7-6 to TRBJ2-5; TRBD1 is a possible D gene (5 bases). Per germline, CDR1 SGHVS and CDR2 FNYEAQ. CDR3 length equals 15 residues. The V end lost 5 bases, the J end lost 4 bases, and 17 bases lay between the germline ends. The CDR3 region has the DNA TGTGCCAGCAGCCCTACCGGGCAGGGCAGAGAGACCCAGTACTTC. Residues: CASSPTGQGRETQYF. Full variable domain (rest looked up from reference TRBV7-6 and TRBJ2-5): GAGVSQSPRYKVTKRGQDVALRCDPISGHVSLYWYRQALGQGPEFLTYFNYEAQQDKSGLPNDRFSAERPEGSISTLTIQRTEQRDSAMYRCASSPTGQGRETQYFGPGTRLLVL.

This clonotype was detected a few times. This chain joins TRBV20-1 and TRBJ2-1, with D perhaps matching TRBD2 (5 bases). Germline V gene lookup returns CDR1 DFQATT and CDR2 SNEGSKA (reference sequence). V dropped 6 bases and J dropped 0 bases, with 15 bases sitting between them. This CDR3 region has 15 residues. The CDR3, as DNA: TGCAGTGCCCCTAGCCCGCAAAGCTCCTACAATGAGCAGTTCTTC. Translation: CSAPSPQSSYNEQFF.